The clone carrying this T cell receptor (beta chain) was counted many times. This entry is derived from a study of T-cell reconstitution after alpha-beta-depleted transplantation in children. V was shortened by 3 bases and J by 3 bases, with 9 bases between the two germline ends. This CDR3 comprises 14 residues. Germline CDR1 and CDR2: PRHDT and FYEKMQ (reference sequence). Preparing the TCRbeta library involved the use of unique molecular identifiers. TCRdb itself ran the PCR reads through MiXCR, one entry per CDR3 protein. Among more than 60,000 distinct CDR3 sequences listed, roughly 6.6% were seen once.

The starting material was PBMCs from the stem cell graft donor, obtained from the stem cell graft. The sequence came from a human donor who donated a stem cell graft to a child with acute lymphoblastic leukemia. The V call is TRBV13, the J call TRBJ1-5, with D tentatively TRBD1 (5 bases). The CDR3 protein is CASSLGQDNQPQHF. CDR3 nucleotides: TGTGCCAGCAGCTTGGGGCAGGACAATCAGCCCCAGCATTTT.